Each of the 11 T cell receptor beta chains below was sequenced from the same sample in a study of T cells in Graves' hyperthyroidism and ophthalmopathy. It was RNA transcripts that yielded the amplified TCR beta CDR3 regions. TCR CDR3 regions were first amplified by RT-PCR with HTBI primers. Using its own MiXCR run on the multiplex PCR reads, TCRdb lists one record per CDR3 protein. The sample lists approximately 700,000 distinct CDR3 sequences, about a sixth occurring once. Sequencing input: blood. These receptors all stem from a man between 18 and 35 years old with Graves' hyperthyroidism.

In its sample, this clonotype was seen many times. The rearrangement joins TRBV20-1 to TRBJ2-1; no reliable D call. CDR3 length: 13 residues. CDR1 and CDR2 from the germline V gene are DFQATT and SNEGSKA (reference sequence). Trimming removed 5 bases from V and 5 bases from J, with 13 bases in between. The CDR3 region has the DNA TGCAGTGCTTCCGACTCGGACCACAATGAGCAGTTCTTC. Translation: CSASDSDHNEQFF.

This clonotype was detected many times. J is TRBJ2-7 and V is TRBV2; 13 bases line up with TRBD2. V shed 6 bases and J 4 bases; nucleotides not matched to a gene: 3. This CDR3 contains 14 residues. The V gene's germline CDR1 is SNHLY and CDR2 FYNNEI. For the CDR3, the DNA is TGTGCCAGCAGCGAGGGACTAGCGGGGTACGAGCAGTACTTC. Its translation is CASSEGLAGYEQYF.

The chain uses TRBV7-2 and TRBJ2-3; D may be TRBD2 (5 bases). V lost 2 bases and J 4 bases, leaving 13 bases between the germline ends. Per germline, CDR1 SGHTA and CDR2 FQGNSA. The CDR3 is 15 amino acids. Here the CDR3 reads CASSLSGESADTQYF. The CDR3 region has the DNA TGTGCCAGCAGCTTAAGCGGCGAGTCCGCAGATACGCAGTATTTT.

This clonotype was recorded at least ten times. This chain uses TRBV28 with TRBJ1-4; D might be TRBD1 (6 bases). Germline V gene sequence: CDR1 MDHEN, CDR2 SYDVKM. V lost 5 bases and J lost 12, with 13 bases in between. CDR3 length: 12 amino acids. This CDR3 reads CASSPRTVELFF. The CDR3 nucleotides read TGTGCCAGCAGTCCCAGGACAGTCGAACTGTTTTTT. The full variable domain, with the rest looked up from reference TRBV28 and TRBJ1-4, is DVKVTQSSRYLVKRTGEKVFLECVQDMDHENMFWYRQDPGLGLRLIYFSYDVKMKEKGDIPEGYSVSREKKERFSLILESASTNQTSMYLCASSPRTVELFFGSGTQLSVL.

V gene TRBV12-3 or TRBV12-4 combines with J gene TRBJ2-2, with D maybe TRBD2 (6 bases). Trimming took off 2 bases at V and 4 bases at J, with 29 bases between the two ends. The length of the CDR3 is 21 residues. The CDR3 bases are TGTGCCAGCAGTTTACTCGCGCGGACACTCGGCCGGGAGAGGGGCACCGGGGAGCTGTTTTTT. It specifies CASSLLARTLGRERGTGELFF.

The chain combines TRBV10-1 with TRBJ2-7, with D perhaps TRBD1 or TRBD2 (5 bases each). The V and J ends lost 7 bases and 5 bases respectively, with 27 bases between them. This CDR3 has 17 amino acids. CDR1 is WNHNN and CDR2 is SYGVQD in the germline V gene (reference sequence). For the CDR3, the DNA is TGCGCCAGCATGCCCGTGCGTGGGGGTCGTGGTTGGGACGAGCAGTACTTC. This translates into CASMPVRGGRGWDEQYF.

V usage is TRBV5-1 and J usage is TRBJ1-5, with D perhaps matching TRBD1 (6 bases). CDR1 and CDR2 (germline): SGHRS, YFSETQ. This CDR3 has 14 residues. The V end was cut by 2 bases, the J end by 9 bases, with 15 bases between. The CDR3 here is CASSFTGIDRPQHF. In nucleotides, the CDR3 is TGCGCCAGCAGCTTTACAGGGATAGATCGGCCCCAGCATTTT.

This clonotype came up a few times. CDR3 in DNA: TGTGCCAGCAGTGCGTCGGGACAGTATCAAGAGACCCAGTACTTC. It specifies CASSASGQYQETQYF. The chain links TRBV6-1 to TRBJ2-5; 7 nucleotides agree with TRBD1. The germline CDR1 and CDR2 sequences are MNHNS and SASEGT. The CDR3 spans 15 residues. Losses at the gene ends were 4 bases for V and 2 bases for J; bases not matched to a gene: 7.

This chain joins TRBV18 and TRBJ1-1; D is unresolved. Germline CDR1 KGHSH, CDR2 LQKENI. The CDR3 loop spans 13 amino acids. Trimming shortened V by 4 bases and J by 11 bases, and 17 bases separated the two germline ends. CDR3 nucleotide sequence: TGTGCCAGCTCACTGCTGAGTAGCTCCGCCGCTTTCTTT. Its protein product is CASSLLSSSAAFF. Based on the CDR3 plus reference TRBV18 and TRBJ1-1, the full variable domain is NAGVMQNPRHLVRRRGQEARLRCSPMKGHSHVYWYRQLPEEGLKFMVYLQKENIIDESGMPKERFSAEFPKEGPSILRIQQVVRGDSAAYFCASSLLSSSAAFFGQGTRLTVV.

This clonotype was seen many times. DNA of the CDR3: TGTGCCAGCAGTGACCGGGGGCAAAAACTGTTTTTT. This codes for CASSDRGQKLFF. The chain employs TRBV2 and TRBJ1-4; possibly TRBD1 for D (6 bases). With 3 bases removed from V and 9 bases from J, the gap between germline ends came to 8 bases. The CDR3 covers 12 residues. Germline CDR1 is SNHLY and CDR2 is FYNNEI.

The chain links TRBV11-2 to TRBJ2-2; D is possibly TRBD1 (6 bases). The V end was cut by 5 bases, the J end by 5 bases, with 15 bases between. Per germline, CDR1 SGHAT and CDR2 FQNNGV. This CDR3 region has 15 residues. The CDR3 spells CASSGRGLETGELFF. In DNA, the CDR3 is TGTGCCAGCAGCGGCAGGGGCCTTGAGACCGGGGAGCTGTTTTTT.